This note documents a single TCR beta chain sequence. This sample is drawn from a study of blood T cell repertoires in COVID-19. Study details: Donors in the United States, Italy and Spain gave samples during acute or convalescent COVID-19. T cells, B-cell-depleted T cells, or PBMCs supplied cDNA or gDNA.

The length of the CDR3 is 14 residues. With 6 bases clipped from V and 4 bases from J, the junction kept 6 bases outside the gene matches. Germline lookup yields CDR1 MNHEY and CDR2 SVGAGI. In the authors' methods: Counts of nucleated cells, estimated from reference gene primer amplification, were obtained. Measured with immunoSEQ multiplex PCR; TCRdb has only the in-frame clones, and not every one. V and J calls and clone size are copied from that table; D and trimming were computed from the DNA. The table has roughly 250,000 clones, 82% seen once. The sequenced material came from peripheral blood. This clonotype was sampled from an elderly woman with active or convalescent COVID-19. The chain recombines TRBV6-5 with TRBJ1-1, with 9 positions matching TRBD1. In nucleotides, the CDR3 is TGTGCCAGCAGCCGGGACAGGGTGAGCACTGAAGCTTTCTTT. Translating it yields CASSRDRVSTEAFF.